This paragraph covers one T cell receptor beta chain sequence. What it binds is unknown. Negative isolation yielded CD4+ and CD8+ T cells, and FACS enriched TEMRA cells. This entry belongs to a study of CD8 T cells in Susac syndrome. General study points: The authors acknowledged that their TCR sequencing and HLA analysis involved a relatively small number of individuals.

RNA amounts of roughly 0.5 to 1 ug underwent reverse transcription with random hexamers. The immunoSEQ assay covered 54 Vbeta and 13 Jbeta segments for CDR3. TCRdb itself ran the immunoSEQ multiplex PCR reads through MiXCR, one entry per CDR3 protein. Here the sample spans a few hundred thousand distinct CDR3 sequences, roughly nine tenths being singletons. This receptor was taken from a human donor with multiple sclerosis. Sequenced material: CD8+ T cells from PBMCs.

The CDR3 region is CASSLGGGTGELFF. In nucleotides, the CDR3 is TGTGCCAGCAGCTTAGGGGGAGGCACCGGGGAGCTGTTTTTT. The gene calls are TRBV11-3 and TRBJ2-2, with a possible D match to TRBD2 (6 bases). This CDR3 is 14 amino acids long. Germline V gene lookup returns CDR1 SGHNT and CDR2 YENEEA. Trimming pared 1 base from V and 4 bases from J, leaving 7 bases between.